Given below is one TCR beta chain in context. Its antigen is still unknown. Presence of unique molecular identifiers characterized the TCR beta cDNA libraries. Each CDR3 protein gets one entry after TCRdb re-called the PCR reads with MiXCR. The sample shows 740,000 or so distinct CDR3 sequences, approximately 57% of them seen only once. This sample is drawn from a study of post-analysis software for immune sequencing data. The V segment lost 6 bases and the J segment 5 bases; nucleotides outside the gene matches: 16. This CDR3 comprises 17 residues. Findings and caveats of the study: Same-batch samples co-clustered strongly by F measure. Normalized Chao1 diversity in multiple sclerosis patients fell significantly below that of controls. Patients had higher frequencies than controls of four to six TRBV segments, including TRBV5-6, TRBV5-1 and TRBV20-1.

The sequencing sample was made of blood. This clonotype was obtained from a girl between 10 and 17 years old with multiple sclerosis. V usage is TRBV12-3 or TRBV12-4 and J usage is TRBJ2-3; 8 bases are shared with TRBD2. This chain's CDR3 is CASSGPRERESGDTQYF. The DNA of the CDR3 is TGTGCCAGCAGCGGCCCACGTGAGCGGGAGAGTGGAGATACGCAGTATTTT.